The TCR beta chain under discussion was sequenced for a study of cytomegalovirus exposure and HLA in healthy donors. General study points: With further analysis later on, most CMV-associated TCR beta chains appeared HLA-restricted.

Remarks on this clone: The antigen is unknown. Other nucleotide sequences in the sample specify the same CDR3.

The PCR employed 60 Vbeta primers together with 13 Jbeta primers. Method: immunoSEQ multiplex PCR; TCRdb's copy keeps in-frame clones and lacks some. The sample has about 160,000 clones; around 69% are singletons. What was sequenced was PBMCs. The source of this sequence is a man between 60 and 75 years old in good health and CMV-seronegative.

The CDR3 region has the DNA TGTGCCAGCAGCTTGGGACAGGGTGGAGAAAAACTGTTTTTT. Translation gives CASSLGQGGEKLFF. The rearrangement joins TRBV7-2 to TRBJ1-4, with 9 bases lining up with TRBD1. The CDR3 length is 14 residues. With 3 bases clipped from V and 8 bases from J, the junction kept 4 bases outside the gene matches. Germline values: CDR1 SGHTA, CDR2 FQGNSA.